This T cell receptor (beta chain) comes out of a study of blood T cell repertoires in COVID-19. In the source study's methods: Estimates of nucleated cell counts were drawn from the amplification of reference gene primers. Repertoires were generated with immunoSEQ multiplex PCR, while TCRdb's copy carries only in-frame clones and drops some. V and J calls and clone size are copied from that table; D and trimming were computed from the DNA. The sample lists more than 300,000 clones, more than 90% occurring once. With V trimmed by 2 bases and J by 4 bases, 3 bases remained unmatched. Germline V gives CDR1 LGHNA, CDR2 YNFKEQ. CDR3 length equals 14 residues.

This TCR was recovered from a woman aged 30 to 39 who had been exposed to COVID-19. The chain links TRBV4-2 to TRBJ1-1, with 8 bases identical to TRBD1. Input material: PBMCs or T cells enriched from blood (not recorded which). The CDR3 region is CASSQSDRATEAFF. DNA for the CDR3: TGTGCCAGCAGCCAATCGGACAGGGCCACTGAAGCTTTCTTT.